The 29 T cell receptor beta chains below come from one sample, sequenced in a study of blood T cell repertoires in COVID-19. The assay was immunoSEQ multiplex PCR, and TCRdb's table has in-frame clones only and misses some. In the table there are some 83,000 clones, roughly 89% of which are singletons. The specimen was peripheral blood. These receptor sequences come from a woman older than 75 with active or convalescent COVID-19.

In DNA form, the CDR3 reads TGTGCCAGCAGCGGCCAGGACGGGCCTAACGGAGGTAACACCATATATTTT. Its protein is CASSGQDGPNGGNTIYF. J is TRBJ1-3 and V is TRBV7-2; D unresolved. Germline lookup yields CDR1 SGHTA and CDR2 FQGNSA. V lost 5 bases to trimming and J lost 7 bases, with 24 bases between them. CDR3 length equals 17 residues.

The CDR3 nucleotides are TGTGCCAGCAGTGTCCGGACTAGAGACAATGAGCAGTTCTTC. This codes for CASSVRTRDNEQFF. The rearrangement uses TRBV2 and TRBJ2-1, with TRBD2 matching 7 bases. The CDR3 loop spans 14 amino acids. The germline gives CDR1 SNHLY, CDR2 FYNNEI. V shed 4 bases and J 5 bases; nucleotides not matched to a gene: 5.

In nucleotides, the CDR3 is TGTGCCAGCAGCCTAGGGGCACAGCTTAATAATTCACCCCTCCACTTT. Translated: CASSLGAQLNNSPLHF. The gene calls are TRBV5-5 and TRBJ1-6, with TRBD1 as a possible D gene (5 bases). V dropped 4 bases and J dropped 5 bases, with 16 bases sitting between them. The germline CDR1 and CDR2 sequences are SGHKS and YYEKEE (reference sequence). CDR3 length: 16 amino acids.

The chain joins TRBV4-2 to TRBJ2-7, with TRBD1 as a possible D gene (7 bases). The CDR3 covers 17 residues. V was shortened by 0 bases and J by 2 bases, with 17 bases between the two germline ends. CDR1 is LGHNA and CDR2 is YNFKEQ in the germline V gene. For the CDR3, the DNA is TGTGCCAGCAGCCAAGAGAGGCGACAGGGAGGAACCTACGAGCAGTACTTC. This codes for CASSQERRQGGTYEQYF.

The gene calls are TRBV5-1 and TRBJ1-1; possible D gene TRBD1, 6 bases. The V end lost 0 bases, the J end lost 0 bases, and 9 bases lay between the germline ends. The CDR3 runs 15 residues. CDR1 and CDR2 from the germline V gene are SGHRS and YFSETQ. CDR3 in DNA: TGCGCCAGCAGCTTGGGGACAGTTATGAACACTGAAGCTTTCTTT. It encodes CASSLGTVMNTEAFF.

The chain combines TRBV5-4 with TRBJ2-2; D remains ambiguous. V was shortened by 2 bases and J by 5 bases, with 4 bases between the two germline ends. The germline V gene encodes CDR1 SGHNT and CDR2 YYREEE (reference sequence). This CDR3 has 12 amino acids. The CDR3 is CASSLTTGELFF. The CDR3 DNA sequence: TGTGCCAGCAGCTTAACTACCGGGGAGCTGTTTTTT.

V and J are TRBV5-5 and TRBJ2-3; 16 positions match TRBD2. V gave up 4 bases and J gave up 5 bases; unmatched junction bases: 10. CDR1 and CDR2 from the germline V gene are SGHKS and YYEKEE (reference sequence). The CDR3 length is 18 residues. The CDR3 sequence is CASSPQGLAGGRVDTQYF. The CDR3 DNA reads TGTGCCAGCAGCCCACAGGGACTAGCGGGAGGGCGAGTAGATACGCAGTATTTT.

The rearrangement links TRBV28 to TRBJ2-7, with 10 bases matching TRBD1. V lost 3 bases to trimming and J lost 9 bases; unmatched junction nucleotides: 11. CDR3 length equals 15 residues. Germline lookup yields CDR1 MDHEN and CDR2 SYDVKM. Written as DNA, the CDR3 is TGTGCCAGCAGTTTGGGACAGGGGCCACTACATGGGCAGTACTTC. Translating it yields CASSLGQGPLHGQYF.

A single count supports this clone. The CDR3 is CASSVGSSGSFHNEQFF. CDR3 nucleotides: TGTGCCAGCAGCGTAGGTTCCAGCGGGAGTTTTCACAATGAGCAGTTCTTC. The V and J genes are TRBV9 and TRBJ2-1, with 8 bases that match TRBD2. CDR1 and CDR2 from the germline V gene are SGDLS and YYNGEE. The CDR3 is 17 residues long. After removal of 0 bases from V and 5 bases from J, the junction contained 10 bases not matched to a gene.

This clone occurred a few times. This sequence joins TRBV4-3 and TRBJ2-2; 9 bases line up with TRBD2. CDR3 size: 17 residues. Germline lookup yields CDR1 LGHNA and CDR2 YSLEER. The V gene end was trimmed by 0 bases and the J gene end by 1 base; junction bases not matched to a gene: 3. CDR3 sequence reads: CASSQDDSGGNTGELFF. The DNA of the CDR3 is TGCGCCAGCAGCCAAGACGATAGCGGGGGGAACACCGGGGAGCTGTTTTTT.

The chain has TRBV27 and TRBJ2-1; TRBD2 agrees at 9 bases. Germline V gives CDR1 MNHEY, CDR2 SMNVEV (reference sequence). Trimming removed 0 bases from V and 6 bases from J; junction bases left unmatched: 6. This CDR3 has 16 amino acids. CDR3 coding DNA: TGTGCCAGCAGTTTATCTATCGGCGGGAGGGCCAATGAGCAGTTCTTC. Its protein product is CASSLSIGGRANEQFF.

This clone has a count of ten or more. The V gene is TRBV9, the J gene TRBJ1-2, with TRBD1 matching over 8 bases. CDR1 SGDLS and CDR2 YYNGEE come from the germline V gene. This CDR3 region has 13 residues. V lost 3 bases to trimming and J lost 8 bases; unmatched junction nucleotides: 6. CDR3 loop: CASSGRTGWGYTF. In DNA form, the CDR3 reads TGTGCCAGCAGCGGACGGACAGGGTGGGGCTACACCTTC. The whole variable domain, remainder taken from reference TRBV9 and TRBJ1-2, is DSGVTQTPKHLITATGQRVTLRCSPRSGDLSVYWYQQSLDQGLQFLIQYYNGEERAKGNILERFSAQQFPDLHSELNLSSLELGDSALYFCASSGRTGWGYTFGSGTRLTVV.

The V gene is TRBV4-3, the J gene TRBJ2-3; a possible D gene is TRBD2 (5 bases). The CDR3 is 15 residues long. The V gene lost 1 base and the J gene lost 2 bases, with 10 bases spanning the gap. CDR1 LGHNA and CDR2 YSLEER come from the germline V gene. The CDR3 DNA sequence: TGCGCCAGCAGCCAAGTAGGCGGACTCACAGATACGCAGTATTTT. It is translated as CASSQVGGLTDTQYF.

This chain uses TRBV7-2 with TRBJ2-1, with TRBD2 matching over 8 bases. J was trimmed by 3 bases and V by 5 bases; bases with no gene match: 6. CDR3 length: 15 amino acids. CDR1 and CDR2 (germline): SGHTA, FQGNSA. CDR3 sequence reads: CASSVLAEVYNEQFF. CDR3 sequence (DNA): TGTGCCAGCAGCGTACTAGCGGAAGTCTACAATGAGCAGTTCTTC.

This clone was counted a few times. This chain connects TRBV5-4 to TRBJ1-1, with 8 bases lining up with TRBD1. Germline V CDR1 and CDR2: SGHNT, YYREEE (reference sequence). The CDR3 contains 17 residues. V shed 3 bases, J shed 1 base, and the junction held 11 bases outside the gene matches. CDR3 in amino acids: CASSSKVPGQANTEAFF. In DNA form, the CDR3 reads TGTGCCAGCAGCTCTAAGGTCCCGGGACAGGCGAACACTGAAGCTTTCTTT.

The chain has TRBV5-1 and TRBJ2-7; possible D gene TRBD1, 7 bases. Germline CDR1 and CDR2: SGHRS and YFSETQ. Trimming took off 5 bases at V and 2 bases at J, with 14 bases between the two ends. The CDR3 length is 14 residues. The DNA of the CDR3 is TGCGCCAGCAGGGAGGGGGCGAAGACCTACGAGCAGTACTTC. This sequence encodes CASREGAKTYEQYF.

DNA of the CDR3: TGTGCCAGCAGTCTCGACGGTGACTATTCACCCCTCCACTTT. This codes for CASSLDGDYSPLHF. J is TRBJ1-6 and V is TRBV7-9; D ambiguous. CDR3 size: 14 residues. The ends were cut back, 6 bases at V and 8 bases at J, with 14 bases in the middle. Germline lookup yields CDR1 SEHNR and CDR2 FQNEAQ (reference sequence).

In its sample, this clone was seen a few times. J is TRBJ1-3 and V is TRBV5-1, with a weak D call TRBD1 (5 bases). The CDR3 is 19 residues long. Germline V CDR1 and CDR2: SGHRS, YFSETQ. Trimming took 3 bases from V and 0 from J, leaving 22 bases between them. The chain's CDR3 is CASSSAGTAALGSGNTIYF. CDR3 nucleotide sequence: TGCGCCAGCAGCTCTGCGGGGACTGCCGCTCTGGGCTCTGGAAACACCATATATTTT.

The chain links TRBV2 to TRBJ2-3; D gene unclear. CDR1 is SNHLY, CDR2 FYNNEI, per germline. This CDR3 comprises 11 residues. Trimming took 7 bases from V and 3 from J, leaving 5 bases between them. The CDR3 region is CASTLTDTQYF. CDR3 coding DNA: TGTGCCAGCACCTTGACAGATACGCAGTATTTT.

Only a few counts were recorded for this clone. The genes are TRBV5-1 and TRBJ2-7; 9 positions agree with TRBD1. The CDR3 covers 16 residues. CDR1 is SGHRS and CDR2 is YFSETQ in the germline V gene. Trimming removed 4 bases from V and 0 bases from J; junction bases left unmatched: 8. The CDR3 here is CASSGSGGQGSYEQYF. The CDR3 coding sequence is TGCGCCAGCAGCGGCTCGGGGGGACAGGGCTCCTACGAGCAGTACTTC. The full variable domain, its missing parts supplied by reference TRBV5-1 and TRBJ2-7, is KAGVTQTPRYLIKTRGQQVTLSCSPISGHRSVSWYQQTPGQGLQFLFEYFSETQRNKGNFPGRFSGRQFSNSRSEMNVSTLELGDSALYLCASSGSGGQGSYEQYFGPGTRLTVT.

V is TRBV7-9 and J is TRBJ1-2; TRBD1 might be the D (5 bases). The V end was cut by 6 bases, the J end by 5 bases, with 16 bases between. The germline CDR1 and CDR2 sequences are SEHNR and FQNEAQ (reference sequence). This CDR3 is 14 amino acids long. The CDR3 reads CASRPPGIRYGYTF. CDR3 in DNA: TGTGCCAGCAGGCCACCAGGGATACGGTATGGCTACACCTTC.

The CDR3 DNA follows: TGTGCCAGTAGGGAGGGACCCGGGGGGTATCAGCCCCAGCATTTT. It specifies CASREGPGGYQPQHF. The V and J genes are TRBV19 and TRBJ1-5, with D possibly TRBD1 on 5 matching bases. Between the trimmed V and J ends, which lost 6 bases and 5 bases, there was a span of 17 bases. There are 15 residues in the CDR3. The germline V gene encodes CDR1 LNHDA and CDR2 SQIVND (reference sequence).

This chain links TRBV2 with TRBJ1-5; 10 bases are shared with TRBD1. Trimming removed 7 bases from V and 6 bases from J; junction bases left unmatched: 9. Germline CDR1 is SNHLY and CDR2 is FYNNEI. The CDR3 extends over 15 amino acids. The CDR3 region has the DNA TGTGCCAGCACCAGAGACAGGGGGCAGGGTCAGCCCCAGCATTTT. Its protein is CASTRDRGQGQPQHF. The entire variable domain, with the rest obtained from reference TRBV2 and TRBJ1-5, is as follows: EPEVTQTPSHQVTQMGQEVILRCVPISNHLYFYWYRQILGQKVEFLVSFYNNEISEKSEIFDDQFSVERPDGSNFTLKIRSTKLEDSAMYFCASTRDRGQGQPQHFGDGTRLSIL.

The chain uses TRBV28 and TRBJ2-7; TRBD2 is a possible D gene (7 bases). The CDR3 is 12 residues long. V lost 8 bases and J lost 4, with 12 bases in between. Germline CDR1 reads MDHEN; CDR2 reads SYDVKM. Written as DNA, the CDR3 is TGTGCCAGCGCTCGGGGGGCTTACGAGCAGTACTTC. It encodes CASARGAYEQYF.

In DNA form, the CDR3 reads TGTGCCAGCGGGAGAGGTTTCTACAATGAGCAGTTCTTC. Protein product: CASGRGFYNEQFF. The chain recombines TRBV27 with TRBJ2-1, with a possible D match to TRBD2 (5 bases). This CDR3 has 13 amino acids. V was cut by 8 bases and J by 3 bases, with 11 bases left in between. Germline V gene sequence: CDR1 MNHEY, CDR2 SMNVEV (reference sequence).

The gene calls are TRBV5-4 and TRBJ1-4; 10 positions agree with TRBD1. Germline CDR1 SGHNT, CDR2 YYREEE (reference sequence). J lost 7 bases, V lost 4 bases, and 7 bases had no gene match. The CDR3 has 15 amino acids. The CDR3 loop reads CASSLRQGAGEKLFF. The CDR3, as DNA: TGTGCCAGCAGCCTCCGACAGGGGGCCGGTGAAAAACTGTTTTTT.

This clone was recorded only once. This chain uses TRBV27 with TRBJ1-5, with a weak D call TRBD1 (5 bases). V was shortened by 8 bases and J by 6 bases, with 8 bases between the two germline ends. This CDR3 has 11 residues. Looked up from germline, CDR1 is MNHEY and CDR2 is SMNVEV (reference sequence). The CDR3 DNA reads TGTGCCAGCGGTCAGGGTCAGCCCCAGCATTTT. Translating it yields CASGQGQPQHF.

The rearrangement uses TRBV27 and TRBJ2-7; D possibly corresponds to TRBD1 (7 bases). V was pared by 7 bases and J by 5 bases, with 15 bases between. Germline CDR1 is MNHEY and CDR2 is SMNVEV (reference sequence). This CDR3 region has 13 residues. The CDR3 nucleotides are TGTGCCAGCAATCAGGGGGGCAGGAACGAGCAGTACTTC. Translated, it gives CASNQGGRNEQYF.

The rearrangement joins TRBV5-1 to TRBJ2-2; 7 bases line up with TRBD1. The CDR3 covers 14 residues. The germline V gene encodes CDR1 SGHRS and CDR2 YFSETQ. V shed 5 bases, J shed 4 bases, and the junction held 5 bases outside the gene matches. The CDR3 nucleotides are TGCGCCAGCAGGGCAGGGGGACCCACCGGGGAGCTGTTTTTT. It codes for CASRAGGPTGELFF.